These 10 T cell receptor beta chains were all obtained from the same sample, sequenced in a study of OX40 agonist ivuxolimab in advanced cancers. Assay used: immunoSEQ multiplex PCR; TCRdb lists only in-frame clones, some missing. The sample lists 30,000 to 45,000 clones, over 70% occurring once. Sample: CD4+ or CD8+ T cells sorted from blood, taken in a trial of the OX40 agonist ivuxolimab. These receptors came from an adult with an advanced solid tumor such as melanoma, head and neck, liver or kidney cancer.

This chain joins TRBV10-3 and TRBJ2-5, with D possibly TRBD1 on 6 matching bases. Germline lookup yields CDR1 ENHRY and CDR2 SYGVKD. This CDR3 is built from 15 residues. Trimming took off 6 bases at V and 0 bases at J, with 14 bases between the two ends. CDR3: CAIRDRSQYQETQYF. CDR3 nucleotide sequence: TGTGCCATCAGGGACAGATCCCAGTACCAAGAGACCCAGTACTTC.

This clone showed up just once. V is TRBV5-5 and J is TRBJ2-1, with TRBD1 matching 9 bases. The junction had 5 bases not matched to a gene; V was cut back by 2 bases and J by 5 bases. The CDR3 loop spans 15 amino acids. The germline V gene encodes CDR1 SGHKS and CDR2 YYEKEE (reference sequence). The CDR3: CASSFRDRENNEQFF. Written as DNA, the CDR3 is TGTGCCAGCAGCTTTCGGGACAGGGAAAACAATGAGCAGTTCTTC.

The chain combines TRBV29-1 with TRBJ1-4; a weak D match, TRBD1 (5 bases). This CDR3 region has 12 residues. Trimming pared 7 bases from V and 4 bases from J, leaving 10 bases between. Per germline, CDR1 SQVTM and CDR2 ANQGSEA. The CDR3 DNA reads as TGCAGCGCCTTGGGGCTTAATGAAAAACTGTTTTTT. This gives the protein CSALGLNEKLFF.

V gene TRBV10-3 combines with J gene TRBJ2-5; D gene uncertain. CDR3 length equals 13 residues. Between the trimmed V and J ends, which lost 3 bases and 2 bases, there was a span of 7 bases. The germline gives CDR1 ENHRY, CDR2 SYGVKD. CDR3 amino acids: CAISEASQETQYF. The CDR3 coding sequence is TGTGCCATCAGTGAAGCTAGTCAAGAGACCCAGTACTTC.

The rearrangement uses TRBV18 and TRBJ2-7; 7 nucleotides align to TRBD2. V was clipped by 6 bases and J by 2 bases; unmatched bases: 7. Per germline, CDR1 KGHSH and CDR2 LQKENI. This CDR3 has 14 residues. The DNA of the CDR3 is TGTGCCAGCTCTTGGCCGACTAGCACCTACGAGCAGTACTTC. Residues: CASSWPTSTYEQYF.

The chain couples TRBV7-8 to TRBJ2-7, with D unresolved. Trimming shortened V by 4 bases and J by 3 bases, and 16 bases separated the two germline ends. The germline gives CDR1 SGHVS, CDR2 FQNEAQ. The CDR3 covers 15 residues. CDR3 in DNA: TGTGCCAGCAGCTCTAAGGCCACTCTAGGCTACGAGCAGTACTTC. It specifies CASSSKATLGYEQYF.

This chain links TRBV4-2 with TRBJ2-5; 10 bases are a match to TRBD1. The CDR3 covers 16 residues. Germline V gene lookup returns CDR1 LGHNA and CDR2 YNFKEQ. V lost 0 bases, J lost 5 bases, and 6 bases stayed unmatched. CDR3 bases: TGTGCCAGCAGCCAAGAAGGGACAGGGGAAGGCGAGACCCAGTACTTC. Its protein product is CASSQEGTGEGETQYF.

This clone was counted only a few times. This chain links TRBV20-1 with TRBJ1-1; D is unclear. V lost 3 bases and J lost 10, with 3 bases in between. Per the germline V gene, CDR1 is DFQATT and CDR2 is SNEGSKA (reference sequence). CDR3 size: 8 residues. The CDR3 DNA reads TGCAGTGCTAGTGCAGCTTTCTTT. Translation gives CSASAAFF.

The chain couples TRBV4-1 to TRBJ1-4, with TRBD1 matching over 9 bases. The CDR3 has 16 residues. V lost 4 bases to trimming and J lost 2 bases; unmatched junction nucleotides: 5. Germline V gene sequence: CDR1 MGHRA, CDR2 YSYEKL. CDR3 amino acids: CASSLGTGMTNEKLFF. The CDR3 region has the DNA TGCGCCAGCAGCCTCGGGACAGGGATGACTAATGAAAAACTGTTTTTT.

The chain uses TRBV6-4 and TRBJ2-3; D is uncertain. CDR3 length equals 17 residues. Trimming removed 0 bases at V and 2 bases at J, with 15 bases between. Germline V gene sequence: CDR1 MRHNA, CDR2 SNTAGT. This chain's CDR3 is CASSDSILWGSTDTQYF. CDR3 DNA sequence: TGTGCCAGCAGTGACTCGATATTGTGGGGTTCCACAGATACGCAGTATTTT.